Following are 9 T cell receptor beta chains from one sample sequenced in a study of T-cell memory formation after mild COVID-19. Each CDR3 protein gets one entry after TCRdb re-called the 5' RACE reads with MiXCR. Among around 470,000 distinct CDR3 sequences, approximately 20% were seen once, and the ten largest hold around 8.4%. What was sequenced was PBMCs or a T cell subset sorted from them (not recorded which). These receptors were taken from an adult woman who had mild COVID-19 (a few samples of this study predate the infection). Cell type and time point are not known.

The table lists this clonotype with many counts. The chain combines TRBV29-1 with TRBJ2-3, with D possibly called TRBD1 or TRBD2 (5 bases each). V gave up 1 base and J gave up 3 bases, with 5 bases separating them. The germline V gene encodes CDR1 SQVTM and CDR2 ANQGSEA. CDR3 length: 12 amino acids. The chain's CDR3 is CSVEGGTDTQYF. CDR3 sequence (DNA): TGCAGCGTTGAAGGGGGGACAGATACGCAGTATTTT.

This clonotype was counted a few times. The rearrangement joins TRBV3-1 to TRBJ2-5; a weak D match, TRBD2 (5 bases). Germline CDR1 is LGHDT and CDR2 is YNNKEL (reference sequence). Trimming took 4 bases from V and 2 from J, leaving 8 bases between them. This CDR3 has 13 amino acids. In DNA form, the CDR3 reads TGTGCCAGCAGCCTGGACTTTCAAGAGACCCAGTACTTC. It is translated as CASSLDFQETQYF.

This clonotype was counted many times. This rearrangement joins TRBV7-2 to TRBJ2-7; tentatively, D is TRBD1 (6 bases). Germline assignment: CDR1 SGHTA and CDR2 FQGNSA. The CDR3 contains 15 residues. Deletions cut 4 bases from V and 2 bases from J, with 15 bases between. The CDR3 region is CASSYQGPPTYEQYF. CDR3 coding DNA: TGTGCCAGCAGCTATCAGGGGCCTCCTACCTACGAGCAGTACTTC.

Only a few counts were recorded for this clonotype. The chain has TRBV20-1 and TRBJ1-2; 10 positions agree with TRBD1. CDR1 and CDR2 from the germline V gene are DFQATT and SNEGSKA (reference sequence). The CDR3 spans 15 residues. With 7 bases clipped from V and 5 bases from J, the junction kept 13 bases outside the gene matches. The CDR3 region is CSVRDRGSIGYGYTF. CDR3 sequence (DNA): TGCAGTGTGCGGGACAGGGGTTCGATCGGATATGGCTACACCTTC.

This clonotype was seen only a few times. This chain links TRBV29-1 with TRBJ1-2; D gene ambiguous. V dropped 4 bases and J dropped 4 bases, with 13 bases sitting between them. The V gene's germline CDR1 is SQVTM and CDR2 ANQGSEA. The CDR3 spans 13 residues. In nucleotides, the CDR3 is TGCAGCGTTGCCTCCCGACATGTCTATGGCTACACCTTC. Amino acids: CSVASRHVYGYTF.

This clonotype was seen a few times. V gene TRBV7-6 combines with J gene TRBJ2-2, with unresolved D. CDR1 is SGHVS, CDR2 FNYEAQ, per germline. The V gene lost 3 bases and the J gene lost 0 bases, with 8 bases spanning the gap. This CDR3 comprises 15 residues. The CDR3: CASSFYGTNTGELFF. The CDR3 DNA sequence: TGTGCCAGCAGCTTCTATGGAACGAACACCGGGGAGCTGTTTTTT. The complete variable domain, with remaining parts taken from reference TRBV7-6 and TRBJ2-2, reads GAGVSQSPRYKVTKRGQDVALRCDPISGHVSLYWYRQALGQGPEFLTYFNYEAQQDKSGLPNDRFSAERPEGSISTLTIQRTEQRDSAMYRCASSFYGTNTGELFFGEGSRLTVL.

This clonotype was seen a handful of times. The J gene is TRBJ2-7, the V gene TRBV6-5; TRBD2 aligns across 10 bases. The CDR3 is 14 residues long. Germline CDR1 and CDR2: MNHEY and SVGAGI. The junction had 8 bases not matched to a gene; V was cut back by 10 bases and J by 2 bases. In nucleotides, the CDR3 is TGTGCCACCCGCCGGCTAGCGGGAGCCTACGAGCAGTACTTC. Translated, it gives CATRRLAGAYEQYF.

V and J are TRBV6-2 or TRBV6-3 and TRBJ2-4; possible D gene TRBD1, 5 bases. CDR3 size: 15 residues. Germline CDR1 MNHEY, CDR2 SVGEGT. V lost 2 bases and J 8 bases, leaving 16 bases between the germline ends. The chain's CDR3 is CASSYGDRLGDIQYF. As DNA, the CDR3 is TGTGCCAGCAGTTACGGTGACAGACTGGGTGACATTCAGTACTTC.

The V call is TRBV3-1, the J call TRBJ2-1; 10 nucleotides agree with TRBD2. Germline CDR1 reads LGHDT; CDR2 reads YNNKEL (reference sequence). CDR3 length equals 18 residues. Trimming at V came to 1 base and at J to 4 bases, leaving 10 bases not matched to a gene. DNA for the CDR3: TGTGCCAGCAGCCAAGGCTCTCAGCGGGGGGGCTGGTACAATGAGCAGTTCTTC. Amino acids: CASSQGSQRGGWYNEQFF.